The 21 T cell receptor beta chains presented below share a single source sample, sequenced in a study of T cells in Graves' hyperthyroidism and ophthalmopathy. Regions amplified from RNA transcripts were the TCR beta CDR3 regions. The HTBI primer set was used in a first-round RT-PCR of the TCR CDR3. TCRdb re-analysed the multiplex PCR reads in MiXCR, keeping a single row per CDR3 protein. The sample consists of about 280,000 distinct CDR3 sequences, 25% to 30% of them appearing once. Sequencing was carried out using blood. These receptors came from a man in his forties or fifties with Graves' hyperthyroidism that later progressed to Graves' ophthalmopathy.

This chain uses TRBV28 with TRBJ2-5, with a weak D call TRBD2 (6 bases). The CDR3 has 15 residues. Germline V lookup: CDR1 MDHEN, CDR2 SYDVKM. V gave up 11 bases and J gave up 5 bases, with 24 bases separating them. The CDR3, as DNA: TGTGCCCACCGCGGGGCAGGGAACCGTTGGGAGACCCAGTACTTC. This translates into CAHRGAGNRWETQYF.

The chain recombines TRBV6-1 with TRBJ1-2; D is unresolved. Trimming shortened V by 7 bases and J by 0 bases, and 6 bases separated the two germline ends. CDR3 size: 12 residues. Germline-derived CDR1 and CDR2 are MNHNS and SASEGT. The CDR3 region is CASKGANYGYTF. The CDR3 DNA is TGTGCCAGCAAGGGAGCTAACTATGGCTACACCTTC.

Many counts were recorded for this clonotype. This chain links TRBV14 with TRBJ2-7; no reliable D call. Per the germline V gene, CDR1 is SGHDN and CDR2 is FVKESK. This CDR3 spans 15 amino acids. V lost 4 bases to trimming and J lost 4 bases, with 17 bases between them. The CDR3 spells CASSPSLGSGYEQYF. The CDR3, as DNA: TGTGCCAGCAGCCCCAGTTTGGGGTCTGGTTACGAGCAGTACTTC.

In this sample, this clonotype turned up many times. Here the CDR3 omits its conserved ending phenylalanine or tryptophan, so a read error is the likely source. V usage is TRBV24-1 and J usage is TRBJ1-5; D might be TRBD1 (5 bases). Per the germline V gene, CDR1 is KGHDR and CDR2 is SFDVKD. The CDR3 sequence is 13 residues long. V shed 11 bases and J shed 0 bases, with 10 bases lying between them. CDR3 DNA: TGTGCCATCGCACAGGATAGCAATCAGCCCCAGCATCTT. Translating gives CAIAQDSNQPQHL.

This clonotype was recorded at least ten times. V usage is TRBV10-3 and J usage is TRBJ2-7; 8 bases match TRBD1. With V trimmed by 6 bases and J by 6 bases, 10 bases remained unmatched. In germline, CDR1 is ENHRY, CDR2 SYGVKD. This CDR3 region has 14 residues. CDR3 sequence (DNA): TGTGCCATCAGGGGCGGACAGGGAACGAGCGAGCAGTACTTC. This gives the protein CAIRGGQGTSEQYF.

This clonotype was seen repeatedly, ten times or more. The chain combines TRBV9 with TRBJ2-2, with 12 bases fitting TRBD2. This CDR3 is built from 16 residues. CDR1 and CDR2 (germline): SGDLS, YYNGEE. V trimming: 4 bases; J trimming: 7 bases; junction bases outside the gene matches: 8. The CDR3 DNA reads TGTGCCAGCAGCCCAAGGACTAGCGGGACTGTCGGGGAGCTGTTTTTT. Its protein is CASSPRTSGTVGELFF.

A word on this clonotype: This may come from a read error, since a much larger clone is one base off. V usage is TRBV5-1 and J usage is TRBJ1-1; D perhaps matches TRBD1 (6 bases). Germline CDR1 and CDR2: SGHRS and YFSETQ. The CDR3 contains 14 residues. This CDR3 reads CASSEGGRGTETFF. Here the CDR3 DNA reads TGCGCCAGCAGCGAGGGGGGGCGAGGAACTGAAACTTTCTTT.

Many counts were recorded for this clonotype. This chain joins TRBV28 and TRBJ1-2; the match to TRBD1 covers 7 bases. The CDR3 extends over 14 amino acids. V shed 2 bases, J shed 4 bases, and the junction held 4 bases outside the gene matches. The germline CDR1 and CDR2 sequences are MDHEN and SYDVKM. This chain's CDR3 is CASSLSDRAYGYTF. In DNA form, the CDR3 reads TGTGCCAGCAGTTTAAGTGACAGGGCCTATGGCTACACCTTC.

This sequence joins TRBV5-1 and TRBJ2-2; D is possibly TRBD2 (5 bases). Germline CDR1 is SGHRS and CDR2 is YFSETQ. V was trimmed by 4 bases and J by 6 bases, leaving 13 bases between them. The length of the CDR3 is 14 residues. CDR3 residues: CASSLDTEAGELFF. The DNA of the CDR3 is TGCGCCAGCAGCCTGGATACGGAGGCCGGGGAGCTGTTTTTT.

This clonotype was found many times. This chain uses TRBV19 with TRBJ1-6; D not certain. CDR1 is LNHDA, CDR2 SQIVND, per germline (reference sequence). The length of the CDR3 is 15 residues. V was clipped by 7 bases and J by 2 bases, with 12 bases between them. The CDR3 DNA reads as TGTGCCAGTACGTGGGGAATAACCTATAATTCACCCCTCCACTTT. It specifies CASTWGITYNSPLHF.

This clonotype was detected ten times or more. The chain joins TRBV12-3 or TRBV12-4 to TRBJ1-1; 8 bases are shared with TRBD1. The V and J ends lost 5 bases and 6 bases, in that order; junction bases with no gene match: 8. The CDR3 runs to 14 residues. The DNA for the CDR3 is TGTGCCAGCAGTCGGACAGGGAATAACGCTGAAGCTTTCTTT. This translates into CASSRTGNNAEAFF.

This clonotype was seen at least ten times. The chain has TRBV20-1 and TRBJ1-5; 9 bases are a match to TRBD1. The CDR3 sequence is 14 residues long. In germline, CDR1 is DFQATT, CDR2 SNEGSKA (reference sequence). Trimming cost V 5 bases and J 0 bases; bases outside gene matches: 2. The CDR3 DNA sequence: TGCAGTGCTGGGACAGGGAATAGCAATCAGCCCCAGCATTTT. Encoded protein: CSAGTGNSNQPQHF.

This clonotype was detected ten times or more. The J gene is TRBJ2-5, the V gene TRBV6-5, with D tentatively TRBD1 (6 bases). Per germline, CDR1 MNHEY and CDR2 SVGAGI. This CDR3 has 13 residues. The ends were cut back, 6 bases at V and 7 bases at J, with 15 bases in the middle. The CDR3 coding sequence is TGTGCCAGCAGCCGGGACACCCGCTGGACCCAGTACTTC. Amino acids: CASSRDTRWTQYF.

This clonotype was seen many times. The chain combines TRBV29-1 with TRBJ2-7; the match to TRBD2 covers 7 bases. This CDR3 has 12 residues. J lost 4 bases, V lost 5 bases, and 5 bases had no gene match. Germline CDR1 is SQVTM and CDR2 is ANQGSEA. The CDR3 DNA follows: TGCAGCGTTCTAGCGGTGAGTTACGAGCAGTACTTC. Translating it yields CSVLAVSYEQYF.

This clonotype has at least ten counts. The rearrangement uses TRBV5-1 and TRBJ2-6; the match to TRBD1 covers 7 bases. The V gene end was trimmed by 7 bases and the J gene end by 0 bases; junction bases not matched to a gene: 7. Germline V gives CDR1 SGHRS, CDR2 YFSETQ. This CDR3 has 16 amino acids. CDR3 coding DNA: TGCGCCAGCGCCGGGACAGCCCGCTCTGGGGCCAACGTCCTGACTTTC. Translating it yields CASAGTARSGANVLTF.

V gene TRBV7-2 combines with J gene TRBJ2-5, with 8 bases identical to TRBD2. The CDR3 totals 13 residues. CDR1 and CDR2 from the germline V gene are SGHTA and FQGNSA. V gave up 6 bases and J gave up 6 bases; unmatched junction bases: 6. For the CDR3, the DNA is TGTGCCAGCAGATCCGGGGGGGTGCAGACCCAGTACTTC. Translating it yields CASRSGGVQTQYF. Filled out from reference TRBV7-2 and TRBJ2-5, the complete variable domain reads GAGVSQSPSNKVTEKGKDVELRCDPISGHTALYWYRQSLGQGLEFLIYFQGNSAPDKSGLPSDRFSAERTGGSVSTLTIQRTQQEDSAVYLCASRSGGVQTQYFGPGTRLLVL.

The CDR3 sequence: CSASGALQETQYF. The CDR3 DNA reads TGCAGTGCTAGCGGAGCACTCCAAGAGACCCAGTACTTC. The chain recombines TRBV20-1 with TRBJ2-5; no definite D call. CDR1 DFQATT and CDR2 SNEGSKA come from the germline V gene (reference sequence). The V and J ends lost 3 bases and 1 base respectively, with 9 bases between them. The CDR3 totals 13 residues.

The J gene is TRBJ2-5, the V gene TRBV7-8; no definite D call. V lost 8 bases to trimming and J lost 4 bases, with 17 bases between them. Germline V gives CDR1 SGHVS, CDR2 FQNEAQ. This CDR3 spans 14 amino acids. CDR3 bases: TGTGCCAGCGACCCTGGTACAGTTGGAGAGACCCAGTACTTC. Translating it yields CASDPGTVGETQYF.

The chain uses TRBV12-3 or TRBV12-4 and TRBJ1-1, with a possible D match to TRBD1 (6 bases). V was pared by 6 bases and J by 5 bases, with 16 bases between. CDR3 length: 14 residues. The DNA for the CDR3 is TGTGCCAGCAGGGGGGGGCGGATGGGGACTGAAGCTTTCTTT. It specifies CASRGGRMGTEAFF.

This chain uses TRBV27 with TRBJ2-4, with D possibly TRBD1 on 8 matching bases. The germline V gene encodes CDR1 MNHEY and CDR2 SMNVEV (reference sequence). Trimming left V 6 bases short and J 7 bases short, with 16 bases between. The CDR3 extends over 14 amino acids. In nucleotides, the CDR3 is TGTGCCAGCAGGAGTAACAGGGGGGGGAACATTCAGTACTTC. Translated, it gives CASRSNRGGNIQYF.

The chain combines TRBV6-2 or TRBV6-3 with TRBJ2-2; the match to TRBD1 covers 10 bases. With V trimmed by 5 bases and J by 8 bases, 8 bases remained unmatched. This CDR3 contains 15 residues. CDR1 MNHEY and CDR2 SVGEGT come from the germline V gene. CDR3 nucleotides: TGTGCCAGCAGTAACAGACAGGGGGCGCGGGGGGAGCTGTTTTTT. Translating gives CASSNRQGARGELFF.